Listed below are T cell receptor beta chains from one sample, sequenced in a study of T cells after yellow fever vaccination. TCRdb reanalysed the 5' RACE reads using MiXCR and keeps one entry per CDR3 protein. The sample includes a few hundred thousand distinct CDR3 sequences, 3.6% of them seen just once. The sample was PBMCs, taken on the day of the yellow fever booster vaccination. The receptors were sampled from a man aged 18 to 30 who received the YFV17D yellow fever vaccine. The conserved cysteine and the conserved F or W are not part of the CDR3 here. Fields, in order: V gene, J gene, CDR3 protein.

>TRBV6-2/TRBV6-3|TRBJ2-2
ASRTGTSAGELF
>TRBV4-2|TRBJ2-2
ASSQLAGAGELF
>TRBV3-1|TRBJ2-3
ASSQTGTGTQY
>TRBV5-4|TRBJ2-4
ASSWGGQDLSLAKNIQY
>TRBV5-1|TRBJ2-1
ASSLEALAGVNEQF
>TRBV20-1|TRBJ2-5
SARDPLTSGGRETQY
>TRBV7-2|TRBJ2-4
ASSLKAPGEKNIQY
>TRBV20-1|TRBJ1-1
SARQNRGGTEAF
>TRBV27|TRBJ2-7
ASSLQGAFYEQY
>TRBV5-5|TRBJ1-2
ASSLHKGAGYGYT
>TRBV19|TRBJ2-7
ASSAVGTVYEQY
>TRBV4-3|TRBJ2-1
ASSQAGTSGSFYNEQF
>TRBV7-2|TRBJ2-3
ASTSGTRNTDTQY
>TRBV4-2|TRBJ2-1
ASSQAGTSANEQF
>TRBV5-1|TRBJ1-4
ASSLSGGTNEKLF
>TRBV5-1|TRBJ1-5
ASSFSGQGQPQH
>TRBV15|TRBJ2-3
ATSWTSTDTQY
>TRBV20-1|TRBJ2-1
SGLELYNEQF
>TRBV20-1|TRBJ2-7
SARDTGGTYEQY
>TRBV7-8|TRBJ1-4
ASSLTGNSEKLF
>TRBV12-3/TRBV12-4|TRBJ2-1
ASRLIGPVDEQF
>TRBV7-2|TRBJ1-2
ASSLTGGWGGYT
>TRBV18|TRBJ1-2
ASSPSGDYGYT
>TRBV12-3/TRBV12-4|TRBJ2-1
ASSLRVADSNEQF
>TRBV5-1|TRBJ1-2
ASSLGQLNYGYT
>TRBV7-9|TRBJ2-7
ASSLAVLNSYEQY
>TRBV29-1|TRBJ2-1
SVRQGGNEQF
>TRBV5-1|TRBJ2-1
ASSLEAYSYNEQF
>TRBV15|TRBJ2-7
ATSRDIAVSYEQY
>TRBV18|TRBJ2-3
ASSLNSQSTDTQY
>TRBV4-1|TRBJ1-6
ASGLGSSYNSPLH
>TRBV7-2|TRBJ2-1
ASSFLGIIENEQF
>TRBV11-2|TRBJ2-5
ASSFLEGETQY
>TRBV20-1|TRBJ2-1
SASGAGGNEQF
>TRBV29-1|TRBJ2-7
SVSPGTSGSEQY
>TRBV4-1|TRBJ2-7
ASSQERRTSGNYEQY
>TRBV3-1|TRBJ2-1
ASSQDGKGLMDEQF
>TRBV4-1|TRBJ1-2
ASSHSYGYT
>TRBV7-9|TRBJ2-1
ASSTQGPGNEQN
>TRBV30|TRBJ1-1
AWSVGNMNTEAF
>TRBV20-1|TRBJ2-1
SASSLIAGAYNEQF
>TRBV2|TRBJ2-3
ASTEGRVKTSTDTQY
>TRBV9|TRBJ2-6
ASQTSGANVLT
>TRBV4-3|TRBJ1-5
ASSQEVGQPQH
>TRBV10-3|TRBJ1-1
AIKSPLTFNTEAF
>TRBV7-9|TRBJ2-1
ASSLAMNEQF
>TRBV4-2|TRBJ2-3
ASSQDRDSQY
>TRBV20-1|TRBJ2-1
SALTAGLYEQF
>TRBV5-1|TRBJ2-7
ASSYYTGVEQY
>TRBV20-1|TRBJ2-7
SARDVSGSSYEQY